A selection of T cell receptor beta chains follows, all from one sample in a study of regulatory T cells in long-lasting Graves disease. In TCRdb, the multiplex PCR reads were re-called with MiXCR into one record per CDR3 protein. The sample records about 530,000 distinct CDR3 sequences, 15% to 20% being singletons. This sample also appeared in a second study, on T cells in Graves' hyperthyroidism and ophthalmopathy.

Sample: peripheral blood mononuclear cells (PBMCs), taken at new diagnosis, from a patient treated with antithyroid drugs. These receptors all stem from a woman aged 35-60 years with Graves disease. The CDR3 runs from the conserved cysteine through the conserved F or W. The order of the fields is CDR3 length, clone size, D gene, J gene, V gene, CDR3 DNA, CDR3 protein. A D gene is named only where the DNA matches it firmly. Not all rows give a size; the values are once, few, many and, for expanded clones, a class.

len: 15
abundance: -
d_gene: -
j_gene: TRBJ2-7
v_gene: TRBV12-3/TRBV12-4
CDR3nt: TGTGCCAGCAGTTCCCTAGGCCTGATCTCCTACGAGCAGTACTTC
CDR3aa: CASSSLGLISYEQYF

len: 14
abundance: few
d_gene: -
j_gene: TRBJ1-3
v_gene: TRBV10-3
CDR3nt: TGTGCCATCAGTGCAGGGGCACCTGGAAACACCATATATTTT
CDR3aa: CAISAGAPGNTIYF

len: 16
abundance: many
d_gene: -
j_gene: TRBJ1-2
v_gene: TRBV5-1
CDR3nt: TGCGCCAGCAGCTCAGGGACCCTCCATGATAGCTATGGCTACACCTTC
CDR3aa: CASSSGTLHDSYGYTF

len: 13
abundance: many
d_gene: -
j_gene: TRBJ2-7
v_gene: TRBV5-1
CDR3nt: TGCGCCAGCAACCTCGTCGGCGGCTACGAGCAGTACTTC
CDR3aa: CASNLVGGYEQYF

len: 17
abundance: many
d_gene: -
j_gene: TRBJ1-6
v_gene: TRBV20-1
CDR3nt: TGCAGTGCTCAACCCGCTACAGGGTGGCCTGGGGATTCACCCCTCCACTTT
CDR3aa: CSAQPATGWPGDSPLHF

len: 14
abundance: few
d_gene: -
j_gene: TRBJ1-2
v_gene: TRBV11-3
CDR3nt: TGTGCCAGCACCCCAACCAACTCCGCTCTAAGCTACACCTTC
CDR3aa: CASTPTNSALSYTF

len: 14
abundance: -
d_gene: -
j_gene: TRBJ1-5
v_gene: TRBV6-4
CDR3nt: TGTGCCAGTATTGAGGGGTGGGACAATCAGCCCCAGCATTTT
CDR3aa: CASIEGWDNQPQHF

len: 15
abundance: -
d_gene: TRBD1
j_gene: TRBJ1-1
v_gene: TRBV6-1
CDR3nt: TGTGCCAGCACTCCATGGGACAGGGTGGGCACTGAAGCTTTCTTT
CDR3aa: CASTPWDRVGTEAFF

len: 14
abundance: -
d_gene: -
j_gene: TRBJ1-1
v_gene: TRBV11-1
CDR3nt: TGTGCCAGCAGCTTAAGGGCTGTGAACACTGAAGCTTTCTTT
CDR3aa: CASSLRAVNTEAFF

len: 14
abundance: -
d_gene: -
j_gene: TRBJ2-5
v_gene: TRBV4-1
CDR3nt: TGCGCCAGCAGCCCCGCGGGGAGGCAAGAGACCCAGTACTTC
CDR3aa: CASSPAGRQETQYF

len: 13
abundance: -
d_gene: -
j_gene: TRBJ1-4
v_gene: TRBV6-7
CDR3nt: TGTGCCAGCAGTTCACAGGGTATTGAAAAACTGTTTTTT
CDR3aa: CASSSQGIEKLFF

len: 14
abundance: few
d_gene: -
j_gene: TRBJ1-2
v_gene: TRBV5-6
CDR3nt: TGTGCCAGCAGCTTGGATGGGGGAGCAGGGGGCTACACCTTC
CDR3aa: CASSLDGGAGGYTF

len: 18
abundance: many
d_gene: TRBD1
j_gene: TRBJ1-1
v_gene: TRBV3-1
CDR3nt: TGTGCCAGCAGCCAAGAAACCTCACATCCAGGGGGAGCCACTGAAGCTTTCTTT
CDR3aa: CASSQETSHPGGATEAFF

len: 13
abundance: -
d_gene: -
j_gene: TRBJ1-1
v_gene: TRBV7-9
CDR3nt: TGTGCCAGCAGCCAGACGATTGGAACTGAAGCTTTCTTT
CDR3aa: CASSQTIGTEAFF

len: 14
abundance: -
d_gene: -
j_gene: TRBJ1-2
v_gene: TRBV19
CDR3nt: TGTGCCAGTACCAAATCAGGGGACAACTATGGCTACACCTTC
CDR3aa: CASTKSGDNYGYTF

len: 14
abundance: many
d_gene: -
j_gene: TRBJ1-2
v_gene: TRBV7-9
CDR3nt: TGTGCCAGCAGCTTAGCAGGGGTGCCCTATGGCTACACCTTC
CDR3aa: CASSLAGVPYGYTF

len: 15
abundance: few
d_gene: -
j_gene: TRBJ1-5
v_gene: TRBV19
CDR3nt: TGTGCCAGTAGTATAACAGCATATAGCAATCAGCCCCAGCATTTT
CDR3aa: CASSITAYSNQPQHF

len: 16
abundance: few
d_gene: -
j_gene: TRBJ2-5
v_gene: TRBV18
CDR3nt: TGTGCCAGCTCACCAGCCCCCGCGGGCGGGGAAGAGACCCAGTACTTC
CDR3aa: CASSPAPAGGEETQYF

len: 12
abundance: many
d_gene: -
j_gene: TRBJ1-1
v_gene: TRBV27
CDR3nt: TGTGCCAGCAGAAAACTGGGGACTGAAGCTTTCTTT
CDR3aa: CASRKLGTEAFF

len: 14
abundance: many
d_gene: -
j_gene: TRBJ2-7
v_gene: TRBV9
CDR3nt: TGTGCCAGCAGCGTAGCTGGGTCAGGGAACGAGCAGTACTTC
CDR3aa: CASSVAGSGNEQYF

len: 14
abundance: many
d_gene: -
j_gene: TRBJ2-5
v_gene: TRBV28
CDR3nt: TGTGCCAGCAGTTCCCTTGCGGGCAGGGAGACCCAGTACTTC
CDR3aa: CASSSLAGRETQYF

len: 15
abundance: many
d_gene: -
j_gene: TRBJ1-1
v_gene: TRBV7-9
CDR3nt: TGTGCCAGCAGCTACCTAGGTAAAGCAAACACTGAAGCTTTCTTT
CDR3aa: CASSYLGKANTEAFF

len: 16
abundance: -
d_gene: -
j_gene: TRBJ2-5
v_gene: TRBV6-5
CDR3nt: TGTGCCAGCAGTTACACGCAAGGGGGGGGGCAAGAGACCCAGTACTTC
CDR3aa: CASSYTQGGGQETQYF

len: 17
abundance: few
d_gene: TRBD2
j_gene: TRBJ2-1
v_gene: TRBV6-1
CDR3nt: TGTGCCAGCAGTCCTGGGACTAGCGGAGATGGTTACAATGAGCAGTTCTTC
CDR3aa: CASSPGTSGDGYNEQFF

len: 12
abundance: few
d_gene: -
j_gene: TRBJ1-1
v_gene: TRBV29-1
CDR3nt: TGCAGCGCTGGGGGGGCGGGAACTGAAGCTTTCTTT
CDR3aa: CSAGGAGTEAFF

len: 14
abundance: many
d_gene: -
j_gene: TRBJ1-6
v_gene: TRBV9
CDR3nt: TGTGCCAGCAACCCGTGGGGGGGCGATTCACCCCTCCACTTT
CDR3aa: CASNPWGGDSPLHF

len: 14
abundance: many
d_gene: -
j_gene: TRBJ1-5
v_gene: TRBV2
CDR3nt: TGTGCCAGCAGTGAGGGGACTCAGAATCAGCCCCAGCATTTT
CDR3aa: CASSEGTQNQPQHF

len: 13
abundance: many
d_gene: -
j_gene: TRBJ2-3
v_gene: TRBV12-3/TRBV12-4
CDR3nt: TGTGCCAGCACCCCCCCCGGCACAGATACGCAGTATTTT
CDR3aa: CASTPPGTDTQYF

len: 16
abundance: -
d_gene: TRBD2
j_gene: TRBJ2-1
v_gene: TRBV5-1
CDR3nt: TGCGCCAGCAGCTTGTTATCACTAGCGGGGGGGCTTGAGCAGTTCTTC
CDR3aa: CASSLLSLAGGLEQFF

len: 12
abundance: many
d_gene: -
j_gene: TRBJ2-7
v_gene: TRBV3-1
CDR3nt: TGTGCCAGCAGCCAAATGGGCTACGAGCAGTACTTC
CDR3aa: CASSQMGYEQYF

len: 15
abundance: few
d_gene: TRBD2
j_gene: TRBJ2-1
v_gene: TRBV7-3
CDR3nt: TGTGCCAGCAGCCCCCAGCGGGGGTCCTACAATGAGCAGTTCTTC
CDR3aa: CASSPQRGSYNEQFF

len: 14
abundance: few
d_gene: -
j_gene: TRBJ1-1
v_gene: TRBV19
CDR3nt: TGTGCCAGTAGCATCGAAGGGCCGTACACTGAAGCTTTCTTT
CDR3aa: CASSIEGPYTEAFF